This TCR beta chain stems from a study of OX40 agonist ivuxolimab in advanced cancers. The method was immunoSEQ multiplex PCR; TCRdb's version includes in-frame clones alone and lacks a portion of them. Here the sample spans roughly 62,000 clones, more than 70% being singletons. Regarding this clone: Its antigen is unidentified. Compared with germline, one end of the junction differs, possibly owing to a read error.

Study findings and constraints: On average, CD8+ T cells showed a greater number of expanded clones than CD4+.

Germline CDR1 is SSHAT and CDR2 is FNYEAQ (reference sequence). The CDR3 covers 15 residues. The gene calls are TRBV7-7 and TRBJ2-3; possibly TRBD2 for D (6 bases). The sequencing used CD4+ or CD8+ T cells sorted from blood, collected in a trial of the OX40 agonist ivuxolimab. The sequence was obtained from an adult with an advanced solid tumor such as melanoma, head and neck, liver or kidney cancer. Here the CDR3 reads CASSLGGAPTDTQYF. The CDR3 DNA follows: TGTGCTAGCAGCTTAGGAGGGGCCCCCACAGATACGCAGTATTTT.